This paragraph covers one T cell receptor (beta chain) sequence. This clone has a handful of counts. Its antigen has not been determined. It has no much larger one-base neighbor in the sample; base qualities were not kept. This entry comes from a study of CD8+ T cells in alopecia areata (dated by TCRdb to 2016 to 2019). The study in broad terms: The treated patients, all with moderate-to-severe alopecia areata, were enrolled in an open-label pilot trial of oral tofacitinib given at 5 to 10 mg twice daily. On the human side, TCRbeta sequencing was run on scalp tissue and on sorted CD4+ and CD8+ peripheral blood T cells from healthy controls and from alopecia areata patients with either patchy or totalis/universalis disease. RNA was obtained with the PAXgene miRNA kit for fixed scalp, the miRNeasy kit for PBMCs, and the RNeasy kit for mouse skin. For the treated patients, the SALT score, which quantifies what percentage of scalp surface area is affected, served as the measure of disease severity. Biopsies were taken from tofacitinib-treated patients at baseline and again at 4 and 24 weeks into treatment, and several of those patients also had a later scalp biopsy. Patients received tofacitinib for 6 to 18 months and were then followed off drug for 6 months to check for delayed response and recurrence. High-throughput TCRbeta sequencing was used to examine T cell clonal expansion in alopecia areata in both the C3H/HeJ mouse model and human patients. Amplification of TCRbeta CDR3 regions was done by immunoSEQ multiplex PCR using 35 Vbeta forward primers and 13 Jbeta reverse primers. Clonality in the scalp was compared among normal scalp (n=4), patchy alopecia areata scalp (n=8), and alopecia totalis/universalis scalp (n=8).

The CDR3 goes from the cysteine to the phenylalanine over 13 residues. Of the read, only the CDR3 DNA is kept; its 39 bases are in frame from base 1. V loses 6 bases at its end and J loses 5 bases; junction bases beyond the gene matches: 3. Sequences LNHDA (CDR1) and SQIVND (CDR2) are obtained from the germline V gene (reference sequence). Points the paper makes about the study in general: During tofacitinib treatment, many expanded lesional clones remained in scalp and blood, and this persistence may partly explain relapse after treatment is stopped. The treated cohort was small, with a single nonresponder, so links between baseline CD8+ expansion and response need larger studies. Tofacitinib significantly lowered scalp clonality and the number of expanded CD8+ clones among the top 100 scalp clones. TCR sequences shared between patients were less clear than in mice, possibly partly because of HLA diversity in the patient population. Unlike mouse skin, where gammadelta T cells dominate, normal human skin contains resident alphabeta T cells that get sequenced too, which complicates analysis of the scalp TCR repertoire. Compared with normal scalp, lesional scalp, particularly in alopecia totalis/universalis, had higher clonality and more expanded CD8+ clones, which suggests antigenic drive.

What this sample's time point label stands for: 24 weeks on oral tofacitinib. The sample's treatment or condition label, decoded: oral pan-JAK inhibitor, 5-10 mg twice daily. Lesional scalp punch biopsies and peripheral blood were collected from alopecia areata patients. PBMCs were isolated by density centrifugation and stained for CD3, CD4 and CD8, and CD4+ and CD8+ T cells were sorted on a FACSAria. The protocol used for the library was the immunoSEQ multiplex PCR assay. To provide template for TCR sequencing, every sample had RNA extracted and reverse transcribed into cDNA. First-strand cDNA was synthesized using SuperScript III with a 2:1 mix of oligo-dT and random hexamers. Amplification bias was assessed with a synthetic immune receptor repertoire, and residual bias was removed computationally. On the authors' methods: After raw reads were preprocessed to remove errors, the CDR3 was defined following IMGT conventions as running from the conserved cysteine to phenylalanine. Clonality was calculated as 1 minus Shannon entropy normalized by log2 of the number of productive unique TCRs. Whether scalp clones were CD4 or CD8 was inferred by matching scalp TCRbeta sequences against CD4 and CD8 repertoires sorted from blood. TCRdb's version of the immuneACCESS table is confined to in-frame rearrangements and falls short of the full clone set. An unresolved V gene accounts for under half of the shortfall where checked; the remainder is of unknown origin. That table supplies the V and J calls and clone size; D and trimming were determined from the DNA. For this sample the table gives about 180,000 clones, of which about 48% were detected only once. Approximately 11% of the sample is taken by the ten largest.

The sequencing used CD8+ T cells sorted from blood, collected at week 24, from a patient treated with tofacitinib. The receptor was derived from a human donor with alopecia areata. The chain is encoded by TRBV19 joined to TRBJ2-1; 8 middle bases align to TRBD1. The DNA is TGTGCCAGTAGGCAGACAGGGGACAATGAGCAGTTCTTC. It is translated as CASRQTGDNEQFF.